This passage covers 23 T cell receptor beta chains from one sample sequenced in a study of blood T cell repertoires in COVID-19. Clones were sequenced by immunoSEQ multiplex PCR, and TCRdb holds only the in-frame ones, with some missing. The table includes around 190,000 clones, around 90% detected once. Material for sequencing was peripheral blood. The receptors shown here come from a human donor in a cohort sampled during active COVID-19.

This clone was recorded once. The rearrangement links TRBV7-2 to TRBJ2-7; 8 bases agree with TRBD2. The trim removed 4 bases at V and 3 bases at J, leaving 5 bases unmatched. The CDR3 contains 14 residues. Germline V gives CDR1 SGHTA, CDR2 FQGNSA. This CDR3 reads CASSSPGGGYEQYF. CDR3 coding DNA: TGTGCCAGCAGCTCCCCGGGGGGGGGCTACGAGCAGTACTTC.

The gene calls are TRBV6-2 or TRBV6-3 and TRBJ1-5; possible D gene TRBD1, 5 bases. The V gene's germline CDR1 is MNHEY and CDR2 SVGEGT. V was trimmed by 3 bases and J by 2 bases, leaving 11 bases between them. This CDR3 comprises 15 residues. CDR3 region: CASSYRRDGNQPQHF. For the CDR3, the DNA is TGTGCCAGCAGTTATCGGAGGGACGGCAATCAGCCCCAGCATTTT.

This chain connects TRBV7-9 to TRBJ1-1; D ambiguous. Germline CDR1 is SEHNR and CDR2 is FQNEAQ (reference sequence). Trimming took off 0 bases at V and 7 bases at J, with 6 bases between the two ends. The CDR3 runs to 12 residues. CDR3 residues: CASSLAGDEAFF. CDR3 sequence (DNA): TGTGCCAGCAGCTTAGCGGGAGATGAAGCTTTCTTT. Together with reference TRBV7-9 and TRBJ1-1, the CDR3 gives the full variable domain: DTGVSQNPRHKITKRGQNVTFRCDPISEHNRLYWYRQTLGQGPEFLTYFQNEAQLEKSRLLSDRFSAERPKGSFSTLEIQRTEQGDSAMYLCASSLAGDEAFFGQGTRLTVV.

The chain carries TRBV2 and TRBJ1-5; weak D call: TRBD1 (5 bases). The germline CDR1 and CDR2 sequences are SNHLY and FYNNEI. The CDR3 runs to 11 residues. V was cut by 5 bases and J by 9 bases, with 8 bases left in between. CDR3 in DNA: TGTGCCAGCAGTCGGAGGGGGCCCCAGCATTTT. It codes for CASSRRGPQHF.

The rearrangement joins TRBV7-2 to TRBJ1-1, with 8 bases aligning to TRBD1. Germline CDR1 and CDR2: SGHTA and FQGNSA. Trimming took 4 bases from V and 4 from J; bases not matched to a gene: 2. This CDR3 is 13 amino acids long. CDR3 protein: CASSSQGATEAFF. The CDR3 DNA sequence: TGTGCCAGCAGCTCCCAGGGGGCCACTGAAGCTTTCTTT. Looking up the rest from reference TRBV7-2 and TRBJ1-1 gives the full variable domain: GAGVSQSPSNKVTEKGKDVELRCDPISGHTALYWYRQSLGQGLEFLIYFQGNSAPDKSGLPSDRFSAERTGGSVSTLTIQRTQQEDSAVYLCASSSQGATEAFFGQGTRLTVV.

This clone was seen a handful of times. The V call is TRBV6-5, the J call TRBJ2-7; TRBD2 aligns across 7 bases. The CDR3 loop spans 15 amino acids. Unmatched junction bases numbered 9, after V lost 7 bases and J lost 0 bases. Germline-derived CDR1 and CDR2 are MNHEY and SVGAGI. The chain's CDR3 is CASKSGGTSSYEQYF. In DNA, the CDR3 is TGTGCCAGCAAATCGGGGGGTACGAGCTCCTACGAGCAGTACTTC.

Points on this clone: At one boundary the junction diverges from the germline segment, which might be a read error. At the DNA level, this CDR3 is encoded by other sequences in the same sample as well. The V gene is TRBV18, the J gene TRBJ2-5; TRBD2 matches at 13 bases. The CDR3 runs 15 residues. The germline V gene encodes CDR1 KGHSH and CDR2 LQKENI. CDR3 in amino acids: CASSPSGTSGETQYF. CDR3 DNA: TGTGCCAGCTCACCTTCCGGGACTAGCGGGGAGACACAGTACTTC.

This chain links TRBV6-5 with TRBJ2-2, with D possibly being TRBD2 (6 bases). Germline V gene sequence: CDR1 MNHEY, CDR2 SVGAGI. The CDR3 consists of 15 residues. V was clipped by 2 bases and J by 2 bases, with 9 bases between them. The CDR3 sequence: CASSYLRGNTGELFF. For the CDR3, the DNA is TGTGCCAGCAGTTACCTGCGGGGAAACACCGGGGAGCTGTTTTTT.

This chain links TRBV5-4 with TRBJ2-1; 11 nucleotides match TRBD2. Germline V CDR1 and CDR2: SGHNT, YYREEE (reference sequence). V was pared by 5 bases and J by 6 bases, with 4 bases of the junction left unmatched. The CDR3 extends over 14 amino acids. CDR3: CASSTSGSGNEQFF. In DNA form, the CDR3 reads TGTGCCAGCAGTACTAGCGGGAGTGGCAATGAGCAGTTCTTC.

This chain links TRBV12-3 or TRBV12-4 with TRBJ2-1; the D is unclear. Trimming took 3 bases from V and 3 from J, leaving 6 bases between them. This CDR3 region has 13 residues. CDR3 loop: CASSFSSYNEQFF. CDR3 nucleotide sequence: TGTGCCAGCAGTTTTTCTAGCTACAATGAGCAGTTCTTC.

This clone occurred once. This chain joins TRBV5-4 and TRBJ2-6; D gene uncertain. CDR3 length equals 16 residues. Deletions cut 4 bases from V and 0 bases from J, with 11 bases between. The germline V gene has CDR1 SGHNT and CDR2 YYREEE (reference sequence). The CDR3, as DNA: TGTGCCAGCAGCCTCGAGTACAGCTCTGGGGCCAACGTCCTGACTTTC. As protein: CASSLEYSSGANVLTF.

The DNA for the CDR3 is TGTGCCAGCAGCCAAAGGGGTTATGGCTACACCTTC. Protein: CASSQRGYGYTF. The chain links TRBV14 to TRBJ1-2, with D perhaps matching TRBD1 (5 bases). Germline CDR1 and CDR2: SGHDN and FVKESK. CDR3 length equals 12 residues. Trimming shortened V by 2 bases and J by 5 bases, and 6 bases separated the two germline ends.

This sequence joins TRBV18 and TRBJ1-1; D perhaps matches TRBD1 (6 bases). The CDR3 extends over 14 amino acids. The V gene's germline CDR1 is KGHSH and CDR2 LQKENI. Trimming took 4 bases from V and 4 from J, leaving 13 bases between them. CDR3 loop: CASSLTSGATEAFF. Written as DNA, the CDR3 is TGTGCCAGCTCACTCACATCAGGGGCCACTGAAGCTTTCTTT.

A few counts support this clone. This sequence joins TRBV5-6 and TRBJ2-7; 12 bases align to TRBD2. V shed 2 bases, J shed 7 bases, and the junction held 7 bases outside the gene matches. Germline lookup yields CDR1 SGHDT and CDR2 YYEEEE. The CDR3 runs 15 residues. The CDR3 region has the DNA TGTGCCAGCAGCTTTGGGACTAGCGGGTTTGGAGAGCAGTACTTC. It translates to CASSFGTSGFGEQYF.

CDR3 residues: CASSPPGQPNTEAFF. The CDR3 bases are TGCGCCAGCAGCCCACCGGGACAGCCGAACACTGAAGCTTTCTTT. This sequence joins TRBV5-1 and TRBJ1-1, with 7 bases that match TRBD1. V lost 4 bases, J lost 1 base, and 7 bases stayed unmatched. Per germline, CDR1 SGHRS and CDR2 YFSETQ. This CDR3 has 15 residues.

The chain has TRBV5-1 and TRBJ2-7; 10 nucleotides align to TRBD2. Germline V gene data show CDR1 as SGHRS and CDR2 as YFSETQ. This CDR3 contains 15 residues. Trimming removed 4 bases from V and 3 bases from J; junction bases left unmatched: 7. CDR3 amino acids: CASSELAGSHYEQYF. Written as DNA, the CDR3 is TGCGCCAGCAGCGAACTAGCGGGGTCCCACTACGAGCAGTACTTC.

This rearrangement joins TRBV5-8 to TRBJ2-5; TRBD1 might be the D (6 bases). Germline V gives CDR1 SGHTS, CDR2 YDEGEE. The CDR3 sequence is 14 residues long. Trimming took 6 bases from V and 0 from J, leaving 12 bases between them. CDR3 in DNA: TGTGCCAGCACCCCGGACAGTTACCAAGAGACCCAGTACTTC. Protein: CASTPDSYQETQYF.

The CDR3 is CASSWGQVSSYNSPLHF. The CDR3 nucleotides are TGTGCCAGCAGCTGGGGACAGGTGAGCTCCTATAATTCACCCCTCCACTTT. The V gene is TRBV5-5, the J gene TRBJ1-6; 8 nucleotides align to TRBD1. After removal of 3 bases from V and 0 bases from J, the junction contained 5 bases not matched to a gene. Germline V gene data show CDR1 as SGHKS and CDR2 as YYEKEE (reference sequence). The CDR3 contains 17 residues.

V and J are TRBV10-3 and TRBJ1-6, with TRBD1 identical over 8 bases. J lost 8 bases, V lost 10 bases, and 7 bases had no gene match. The length of the CDR3 is 13 residues. Germline CDR1 reads ENHRY; CDR2 reads SYGVKD. The CDR3 coding sequence is TGTGCCACCGGGACAGGAACGGATTCACCCCTCCACTTT. Protein sequence: CATGTGTDSPLHF.

This clone was seen just once. This rearrangement joins TRBV5-1 to TRBJ2-5; a weak D match, TRBD1 (7 bases). V dropped 0 bases and J dropped 3 bases, with 9 bases sitting between them. CDR1 is SGHRS and CDR2 is YFSETQ in the germline V gene. The CDR3 is 14 residues long. The CDR3 here is CASSLGRGEETQYF. The CDR3 region has the DNA TGCGCCAGCAGCTTGGGCAGGGGGGAAGAGACCCAGTACTTC.

J is TRBJ2-7 and V is TRBV18; 7 positions agree with TRBD1. CDR1 KGHSH and CDR2 LQKENI come from the germline V gene. This CDR3 has 16 amino acids. V gave up 6 bases and J gave up 5 bases; unmatched junction bases: 16. CDR3 in DNA: TGTGCCAGCTCTACACACAGGGGCCCCCACCAAGACGAGCAGTACTTC. It codes for CASSTHRGPHQDEQYF.

The V gene is TRBV27, the J gene TRBJ2-7, with TRBD2 identical over 7 bases. Per the germline V gene, CDR1 is MNHEY and CDR2 is SMNVEV (reference sequence). This CDR3 has 14 residues. J lost 4 bases, V lost 4 bases, and 7 bases had no gene match. The CDR3, as DNA: TGTGCCAGCAGTTCGGGCGGGAGTTTATACGAGCAGTACTTC. The encoded protein is CASSSGGSLYEQYF.

The V call is TRBV5-4, the J call TRBJ1-2; TRBD1 agrees at 7 bases. CDR1 is SGHNT and CDR2 is YYREEE in the germline V gene (reference sequence). This CDR3 has 14 amino acids. With 4 bases clipped from V and 2 bases from J, the junction kept 5 bases outside the gene matches. CDR3 region: CASSRDSENYGYTF. The CDR3 region has the DNA TGTGCCAGCAGCCGGGACAGCGAGAACTATGGCTACACCTTC.